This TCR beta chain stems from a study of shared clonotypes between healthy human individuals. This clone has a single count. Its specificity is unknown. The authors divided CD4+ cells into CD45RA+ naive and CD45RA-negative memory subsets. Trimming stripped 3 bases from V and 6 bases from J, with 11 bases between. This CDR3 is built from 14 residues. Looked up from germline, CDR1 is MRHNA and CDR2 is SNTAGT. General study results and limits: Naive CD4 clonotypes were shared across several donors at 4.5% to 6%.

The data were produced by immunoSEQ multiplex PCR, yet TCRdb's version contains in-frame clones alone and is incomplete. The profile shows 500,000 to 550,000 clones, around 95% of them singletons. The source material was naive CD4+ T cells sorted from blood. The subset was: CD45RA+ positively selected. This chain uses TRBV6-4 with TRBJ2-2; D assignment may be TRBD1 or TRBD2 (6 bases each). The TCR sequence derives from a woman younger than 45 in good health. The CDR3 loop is CASSEQGGAGELFF. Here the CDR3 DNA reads TGTGCCAGCAGTGAACAGGGCGGGGCCGGGGAGCTGTTTTTT.